This record looks at one T cell receptor (beta chain) sequence and its context. The assay was immunoSEQ multiplex PCR, and TCRdb's table has in-frame clones only and misses some. Here the sample spans about 150,000 clones, 84% being singletons. This record belongs to a study of blood T cell repertoires in COVID-19. V shed 5 bases and J shed 3 bases, with 17 bases lying between them. The CDR3 contains 16 residues. From germline, CDR1 is SEHNR and CDR2 FQNEAQ (reference sequence). This chain links TRBV7-9 with TRBJ1-3; D is possibly TRBD1 (5 bases). The source of this sequence is a man aged 50 to 60 who had recovered from COVID-19. The sequencing sample was made of PBMCs or T cells enriched from blood (not recorded which). The DNA of the CDR3 is TGTGCCAGCAGCGCAGGGAGGCGGGGTGATGGAAACACCATATATTTT. This encodes CASSAGRRGDGNTIYF.